These T cell receptor beta chains were read from a single sample in a study of cytomegalovirus exposure and HLA in healthy donors. Data came from immunoSEQ multiplex PCR; TCRdb stores just in-frame clones and leaves some out. The table includes 95,000 to 100,000 clones, roughly three quarters detected once. The specimen was PBMCs. All receptors derive from a woman aged 55-70 years in good health and CMV-seropositive. CDR3s include the opening cysteine and the closing phenylalanine or tryptophan. The order of the fields is D gene, V gene, J gene, clone size, CDR3 DNA, CDR3 protein. A D gene is named only where the DNA matches it firmly. Not every row has a clone size; where given, it reads once, few, many or a size class.

-,TRBV28,TRBJ1-1,-,TGTGCCAGCAAGGGGGGGGGATCGAACACTGAAGCTTTCTTT,CASKGGGSNTEAFF
TRBD2,TRBV29-1,TRBJ2-1,-,TGCAGCGTAGACCCAAGCGGGAGGGCCTCTTACAATGAGCAGTTCTTC,CSVDPSGRASYNEQFF
TRBD1,TRBV4-1,TRBJ1-4,few,TGCGCCAGCAGCCTCGGGACAGGCGGTGAAAAACTGTTTTTT,CASSLGTGGEKLFF
-,TRBV6-5,TRBJ2-5,-,TGTGCCAGCAGTGCGGGACGGGAACAAGAGACCCAGTACTTC,CASSAGREQETQYF
-,TRBV5-1,TRBJ2-7,-,TGCGCCAGCAGCGAAACCACCTACGAGCAGTACTTC,CASSETTYEQYF
-,TRBV6-5,TRBJ2-5,-,TGTGCCACCGAAAACGGGGGGACCCAGTACTTC,CATENGGTQYF
-,TRBV30,TRBJ1-3,-,TGTGCCTGGAGTGTAACCAGTGGAAACACCATATATTTT,CAWSVTSGNTIYF
TRBD2,TRBV28,TRBJ2-7,-,TGTGCCAGCATTAGGGGGGGGACTAGCGGGAGTACGTTCGAGCAGTACTTC,CASIRGGTSGSTFEQYF
TRBD2,TRBV5-4,TRBJ2-3,-,TGTGCCAGCAGCGACCGACTAGCGGGAGGAGATACGCAGTATTTT,CASSDRLAGGDTQYF
TRBD1,TRBV4-1,TRBJ2-7,-,TGCGCCAGCAGCCAATTGGACAGGGCCGTCGACGAGCAGTACTTC,CASSQLDRAVDEQYF
TRBD1,TRBV5-4,TRBJ1-2,-,TGTGCCAGCAGCAGGGGACAGGGTAACTATGGCTACACCTTC,CASSRGQGNYGYTF
-,TRBV10-3,TRBJ2-1,-,TGTGCCATCAGTGAGTCTACCAGGGGTAGTTACAATGAGCAGTTCTTC,CAISESTRGSYNEQFF
-,TRBV5-1,TRBJ2-3,-,TGCGCCAGCAGCTTTCAAGGACAGACCACAGATACGCAGTATTTT,CASSFQGQTTDTQYF
-,TRBV18,TRBJ2-7,-,TGTGCCAGCTCGCCAGGGCCTGGATCCTACGAGCAGTACTTC,CASSPGPGSYEQYF
-,TRBV29-1,TRBJ2-1,-,TGCAGCGTTGAAGATCTTACGGGGAGCTCCTACAATGAGCAGTTCTTC,CSVEDLTGSSYNEQFF
TRBD2,TRBV7-6,TRBJ2-7,-,TGTGCCAGCAGCCCCAGCGGACTAGCGGGAGGCGAGCAGTACTTC,CASSPSGLAGGEQYF
-,TRBV4-1,TRBJ2-7,-,TGCGCCAGCAGCCAAGATTTGGCAGGCCGCTACGAGCAGTACTTC,CASSQDLAGRYEQYF
TRBD1,TRBV6-1,TRBJ2-7,-,TGTGCCATGACCGGGACAGGACACTACGAGCAGTACTTC,CAMTGTGHYEQYF
-,TRBV7-9,TRBJ1-1,-,TGTGCCAGCAGCCCTCAGGACAGAATCGAAAGGGCTTTCTTT,CASSPQDRIERAFF
TRBD1,TRBV27,TRBJ2-6,-,TGTGCCAGCAGCCGACCGGGACAGTACATCTCTGGGGCCAACGTCCTGACTTTC,CASSRPGQYISGANVLTF
TRBD1,TRBV6-1,TRBJ1-2,-,TGTGCCAGCAGTATGACAGGGGGAAGTGGCTACACCTTC,CASSMTGGSGYTF
-,TRBV25-1,TRBJ2-2,once,TGTGCCAGCAATCGGAACACCGGGGAGCTGTTTTTT,CASNRNTGELFF
TRBD1,TRBV19,TRBJ2-5,few,TGTGCCAGTAGTATCAACAAGGGGGCCCAAGAGACCCAGTACTTC,CASSINKGAQETQYF
-,TRBV27,TRBJ1-5,-,TGTGCCAGCAGTCCTGGCGGGAATTCTTTTAGCAATCAGCCCCAGCATTTT,CASSPGGNSFSNQPQHF
-,TRBV5-1,TRBJ2-5,few,TGCGCCAGCAGCTTGACAGGGTGGGAACAAGAGACCCAGTACTTC,CASSLTGWEQETQYF
-,TRBV5-6,TRBJ1-1,-,TGTGCCAGCAGCGTACCACAGGGAAGGGACACTGAAGCTTTCTTT,CASSVPQGRDTEAFF
-,TRBV27,TRBJ1-3,-,TGTGCCAGCAGTTTGCGGGATGGAAACACCATATATTTT,CASSLRDGNTIYF
-,TRBV7-9,TRBJ1-1,-,TGTGCCAGCAGGAGAAGACAGCTGAACACTGAAGCTTTCTTT,CASRRRQLNTEAFF
TRBD1,TRBV4-1,TRBJ2-1,-,TGCGCCAGCAGCCAACTAACAGGGGCAAGATTCGATAAGCAGTTCTTC,CASSQLTGARFDKQFF
TRBD1,TRBV6-5,TRBJ1-1,-,TGTGCCAGCACGACCCCAGGGGGTAACACTGAAGCTTTCTTT,CASTTPGGNTEAFF
TRBD2,TRBV29-1,TRBJ2-1,-,TGCAGCGCAGGGACTAGCGGGAGGGCAGTAAATGAGCAGTTCTTC,CSAGTSGRAVNEQFF
TRBD1,TRBV7-2,TRBJ1-5,-,TGTGCCAGCAGCTTAGCGGGGGGACAGGGCCTCAATCAGCCCCAGCATTTT,CASSLAGGQGLNQPQHF
TRBD2,TRBV28,TRBJ2-2,-,TGTGCCAGCAGTTTAGAAGGCGGGAGGCCAGCCGGGGAGCTGTTTTTT,CASSLEGGRPAGELFF
-,TRBV7-9,TRBJ2-2,-,TGTGCCAGCAGCATCCAGGGGTGGGTCGGGGAGCTGTTTTTT,CASSIQGWVGELFF
TRBD1,TRBV19,TRBJ2-5,-,TGTGCCAGTAGTATCACAGGGGTGGTAGAGACCCAGTACTTC,CASSITGVVETQYF
-,TRBV19,TRBJ2-6,-,TGTGCCGCCGGCCTACAGGGAATGCTGGCTGGGGCCAACGTCCTGACTTTC,CAAGLQGMLAGANVLTF
-,TRBV28,TRBJ2-1,once,TGTGCCAGCAGCCCATTCACAGGGAGCTCCTACAATGAGCAGTTCTTC,CASSPFTGSSYNEQFF
-,TRBV10-3,TRBJ2-3,-,TGTGCCATCCGGGCGGAGGTAGATACGCAGTATTTT,CAIRAEVDTQYF
TRBD1,TRBV5-1,TRBJ1-2,few,TGCGCCAGCACTAAAAGACAGGGAGCTAACTATGGCTACACCTTC,CASTKRQGANYGYTF
TRBD2,TRBV15,TRBJ2-5,-,TGTGCCACCAGCAGAGGACTAGCGGGAGTCAGGGAGACCCAGTACTTC,CATSRGLAGVRETQYF
-,TRBV5-1,TRBJ1-4,few,TGCGCCAGCAGCCCGGGGGGGACAACTAATGAAAAACTGTTTTTT,CASSPGGTTNEKLFF
TRBD2,TRBV23-1,TRBJ2-5,-,TGCGCCAGCAGTCAACCCTTACTAGCGGGAGTTGAGACCCAGTACTTC,CASSQPLLAGVETQYF
-,TRBV27,TRBJ2-5,-,TGTGCCAGCAGTCGCGGATTAAAGCAAGAGACCCAGTACTTC,CASSRGLKQETQYF
TRBD1,TRBV6-6,TRBJ1-5,-,TGTGCCAGCAGTTACGTACAGGGGAAGCGTCAGCCCCAGCATTTT,CASSYVQGKRQPQHF
TRBD2,TRBV2,TRBJ2-2,-,TGTGCCAGCAGTCGACTAGCTCGGGACGCCGGGGAGCTGTTTTTT,CASSRLARDAGELFF
-,TRBV10-3,TRBJ2-2,-,TGTGCCATCACCCGAGGACAGAACACCGGGGAGCTGTTTTTT,CAITRGQNTGELFF
-,TRBV9,TRBJ2-2,-,TGTGCCAGCAGCGTAGATCCCTACGTGGGAGCCGGGGAGCTGTTTTTT,CASSVDPYVGAGELFF
-,TRBV5-4,TRBJ2-1,once,TGTGCCAGCACCCGACAGGGGACTAACGGTGAGCAGTTCTTC,CASTRQGTNGEQFF
TRBD1,TRBV30,TRBJ1-2,-,TGTGCCTGGAGTAGGCAGGGGGATGGCTACACCTTC,CAWSRQGDGYTF
TRBD1,TRBV27,TRBJ1-2,-,TGTGCCAGCACCCGACAGGGTTTCGGCTATGGCTACACCTTC,CASTRQGFGYGYTF
-,TRBV5-1,TRBJ2-4,-,TGCGCCAGCAGCTTTGGGGAGAGAAGCGGAAAAAACATTCAGTACTTC,CASSFGERSGKNIQYF
-,TRBV20-1,TRBJ2-1,-,TGCAGTGCTGACCGAGGGAATGAGCAGTTCTTC,CSADRGNEQFF
-,TRBV2,TRBJ2-3,-,TGTGCCAGCAGTGTCGGCGGCCACAGCACAGATACGCAGTATTTT,CASSVGGHSTDTQYF
TRBD2,TRBV5-4,TRBJ2-1,-,TGTGCCAGCAGCTTGGAGGGACTAGCGGGAGAAGCGCAGTTCTTC,CASSLEGLAGEAQFF
-,TRBV7-3,TRBJ2-5,-,TGTGCCAGCAGCTCAGGCGGGCAAGAGACCCAGTACTTC,CASSSGGQETQYF
TRBD1,TRBV27,TRBJ2-2,-,TGTGCCAGCAGTGTGACAGGGGGCACCGGGGAGCTGTTTTTT,CASSVTGGTGELFF
TRBD1,TRBV28,TRBJ1-4,-,TGTGCCAGCAGCAGACAGGGGTTAGGGGAAAAACTGTTTTTT,CASSRQGLGEKLFF